This T cell receptor (beta chain) came from a study of blood T cell repertoires in COVID-19. The V end lost 6 bases, the J end lost 8 bases, and 10 bases lay between the germline ends. Per the germline V gene, CDR1 is MNHEY and CDR2 is SVGAGI. The CDR3 sequence is 12 residues long. Using immunoSEQ multiplex PCR, the repertoire was profiled, and TCRdb retains in-frame clones only, with some absent. Of about 410,000 clones in the sample, approximately 90% were seen once. Sequenced input: peripheral blood. This sequence was found in a woman aged 40 to 50 with COVID-19, enrolled during active disease. The chain employs TRBV6-5 and TRBJ2-2; D ambiguous. CDR3: CASSFDMGELFF. In DNA form, the CDR3 reads TGTGCCAGCAGCTTCGACATGGGGGAGCTGTTTTTT.